These T cell receptor beta chains were read from a single sample in a study of T cell changes during pregnancy in multiple sclerosis. Clones were sequenced by immunoSEQ multiplex PCR, and TCRdb holds only the in-frame ones, with some missing. The table includes roughly 100,000 clones, around 94% detected once. The material was peripheral blood, obtained after pregnancy. All receptors come from a female donor with multiple sclerosis, enrolled in a pregnancy study. CDR3s include the opening cysteine and the closing phenylalanine or tryptophan. A D gene is named only where the DNA matches it firmly. Clone size is shown for a subset of rows, as once, few, many or a class of expanded clone.

V gene	J gene	clone size	D gene	CDR3 DNA	CDR3 protein
TRBV5-4	TRBJ2-5	-	-	TGTGCCAGCAGCTTTGAGCTAGGGGCGGAAATTCAAGAGACCCAGTACTTC	CASSFELGAEIQETQYF
TRBV15	TRBJ2-5	-	-	TGTGCCACCAGCAGAGGAAGGGACTGGCAAGAGACCCAGTACTTC	CATSRGRDWQETQYF
TRBV2	TRBJ1-3	-	-	TGTGCCAGCAGTCTAGTCCGAAACACCATATATTTT	CASSLVRNTIYF
TRBV5-1	TRBJ2-5	-	-	TGCGCCAGCAGCCCGGACAGCGAGGTGGAGACCCAGTACTTC	CASSPDSEVETQYF
TRBV7-9	TRBJ1-1	-	TRBD1	TGTGCCAGCAGTCAACAGGGGGTTAACACTGAAGCTTTCTTT	CASSQQGVNTEAFF
TRBV28	TRBJ1-5	once	-	TGTGCCAGCAGTCCCTGGGGTGGGGGCAGCAATCAGCCCCAGCATTTT	CASSPWGGGSNQPQHF
TRBV27	TRBJ2-1	-	-	TGTGCCAGCAGGGAGGGCCTGCTCCTAGGTGAGCAGTTCTTC	CASREGLLLGEQFF
TRBV11-2	TRBJ2-3	-	TRBD2	TGTGCCAGCAGCGCGGGACTAGCGGGAGGTGGAGATACGCAGTATTTT	CASSAGLAGGGDTQYF
TRBV5-1	TRBJ1-2	-	TRBD1	TGCGCCAGCTCGAAGGGAGACAGGGGAGTAATTAATGGCTACACCTTC	CASSKGDRGVINGYTF
TRBV28	TRBJ2-2	-	-	TGTGCCAGCAGTCTCGACAGAACCGGGGAGCTGTTTTTT	CASSLDRTGELFF
TRBV9	TRBJ2-2	-	-	TGTGCCAGCAGCGCCGCCCGGGCGGGCGGGGAGCTGTTTTTT	CASSAARAGGELFF
TRBV5-8	TRBJ2-1	-	-	TGTGCCAGCAGCTCTCTTACCAGGAGCGGCTACAATGAGCAGTTCTTC	CASSSLTRSGYNEQFF
TRBV7-3	TRBJ2-5	-	TRBD2	TGTGCCAGCAGCTTCGGCGGGGGAGAGACCCAGTACTTC	CASSFGGGETQYF
TRBV6-5	TRBJ2-7	-	-	TGTGCCAGCAGTTACTTTCCCGGAGTCGTCTACGAGCAGTACTTC	CASSYFPGVVYEQYF
TRBV29-1	TRBJ2-1	-	TRBD2	TGCAGCGTTGAAGTAGGTGGGCTAGCGGGAAATGAGCAGTTCTTC	CSVEVGGLAGNEQFF